The source of this T cell receptor beta chain is a study of graft-versus-host responses after intestinal transplantation. Study overall: Every recipient had anti-thymocyte globulin induction and 2 to 4 years of tacrolimus plus steroids.

Libraries were prepared by immunoSEQ multiplex PCR; TCRdb keeps only in-frame clonotypes and omits some of them. The repertoire holds 13,000 to 15,000 clones, with around 38% as singletons. Germline CDR1 is SNHLY and CDR2 is FYNNEI. Trimming cost V 4 bases and J 10 bases; bases outside gene matches: 11. The length of the CDR3 is 15 residues. Study conclusions and caveats: Early post-transplant HvG declines showed an association with peak circulating GvH clone levels. GvH clones turned up in recipient marrow; some had shown up first in ileum or blood.

The receptor was isolated from a human patient who received an intestinal transplant. The chain uses TRBV2 and TRBJ2-3; TRBD2 aligns across 10 bases. Sequencing was performed on alloreactive CD4+ T cells from a mixed lymphocyte reaction culture, taken before intestinal transplant. Subset: CFSE-low proliferating T cells sorted from roughly 6-day pre-transplant mixed lymphocyte reaction (GvH or HvG direction). CDR3 region: CASSAASGGPFSQYF. The CDR3 DNA is TGTGCCAGCAGTGCAGCTAGCGGGGGCCCTTTTTCGCAGTATTTT.